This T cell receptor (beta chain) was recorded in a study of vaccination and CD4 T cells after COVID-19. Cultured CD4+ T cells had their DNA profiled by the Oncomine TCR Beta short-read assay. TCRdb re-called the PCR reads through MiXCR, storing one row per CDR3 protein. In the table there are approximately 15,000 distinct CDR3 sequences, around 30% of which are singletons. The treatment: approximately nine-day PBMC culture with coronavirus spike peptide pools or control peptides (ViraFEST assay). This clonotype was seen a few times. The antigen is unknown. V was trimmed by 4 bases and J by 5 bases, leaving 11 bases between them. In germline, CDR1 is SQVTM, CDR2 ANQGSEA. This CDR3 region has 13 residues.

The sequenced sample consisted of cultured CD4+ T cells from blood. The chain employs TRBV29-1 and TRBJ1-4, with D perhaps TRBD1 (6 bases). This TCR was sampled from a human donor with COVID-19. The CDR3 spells CSVAGQGNEKLFF. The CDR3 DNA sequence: TGCAGCGTTGCGGGTCAGGGGAATGAAAAACTGTTTTTT.